One and the same sample provided the 27 T cell receptor beta chains below, sequenced in a study of T cells in localized non-small cell lung cancer. The protocol was immunoSEQ multiplex PCR, while the TCRdb copy is restricted to in-frame clones and leaves out a portion. The sample carries tens of thousands of clones, 86% recorded once. Source: peripheral blood, taken before any cancer treatment. Receptor source: a male donor at least 60 years old with stage III squamous cell lung carcinoma.

The chain employs TRBV21-1 and TRBJ2-7; TRBD1 is taken as the D call from the table, unchecked against the DNA. TRBV21-1 counts as a pseudogene. The CDR3 has 17 residues. CDR3 bases: TGTGCCAGCAGCAAAGAGATTCAGGACAGTGTCACCTACGAGCAGTACTTC. Protein product: CASSKEIQDSVTYEQYF.

The genes are TRBV7-2 and TRBJ2-1; 8 bases are shared with TRBD2. There are 15 residues in the CDR3. The germline gives CDR1 SGHTA, CDR2 FQGNSA. Unmatched junction bases numbered 7, after V lost 5 bases and J lost 4 bases. The CDR3 loop is CASSPPGGEYNEQFF. The CDR3 coding sequence is TGTGCCAGCAGCCCCCCCGGGGGGGAGTACAATGAGCAGTTCTTC.

This chain connects TRBV7-8 to TRBJ1-6, with D possibly being TRBD1 (5 bases). Trimming cost V 2 bases and J 7 bases, with 12 bases left between them. The germline V gene has CDR1 SGHVS and CDR2 FQNEAQ. The CDR3 covers 15 residues. CDR3 nucleotides: TGTGCCAGCAGCTTAAGGCGGGGACCAAATTCACCCCTCCACTTT. It specifies CASSLRRGPNSPLHF.

This rearrangement joins TRBV5-1 to TRBJ1-5; weak D call: TRBD1 (5 bases). The V end lost 3 bases, the J end lost 1 base, and 11 bases lay between the germline ends. Germline loops: CDR1 SGHRS, CDR2 YFSETQ. The CDR3 has 15 residues. The CDR3 region is CASSSQGGSNQPQHF. The CDR3 DNA sequence: TGCGCCAGCAGCTCGCAGGGAGGAAGCAATCAGCCCCAGCATTTT.

The rearrangement links TRBV7-6 to TRBJ2-3; D might be TRBD1 (5 bases). CDR3 length: 17 amino acids. V was shortened by 4 bases and J by 5 bases, with 22 bases between the two germline ends. The V gene's germline CDR1 is SGHVS and CDR2 FNYEAQ. The CDR3 DNA sequence: TGTGCCAGCAGCTACAATCCAAGGGGCGCTGGGAAAGATACGCAGTATTTT. This codes for CASSYNPRGAGKDTQYF.

The chain links TRBV19 to TRBJ2-7; the match to TRBD2 covers 9 bases. The V gene's germline CDR1 is LNHDA and CDR2 SQIVND (reference sequence). This CDR3 is built from 15 residues. V lost 4 bases to trimming and J lost 8 bases; unmatched junction nucleotides: 12. CDR3 in amino acids: CASSNSGGLYRKQYF. The CDR3 DNA reads TGTGCCAGTAGTAATAGCGGGGGCCTCTACCGTAAGCAGTACTTC.

Only one count was recorded for this clone. CDR3 sequence (DNA): TGCGCCAGCAGCTTACATGGCGGAACGGGACAGGGCTCCTACGAGCAGTACTTC. Amino acids: CASSLHGGTGQGSYEQYF. The chain links TRBV5-1 to TRBJ2-7, with TRBD1 identical over 9 bases. The CDR3 sequence is 18 residues long. V lost 2 bases to trimming and J lost 0 bases; unmatched junction nucleotides: 12. Germline V gene lookup returns CDR1 SGHRS and CDR2 YFSETQ.

The chain employs TRBV27 and TRBJ2-2; D not resolved. Germline V lookup: CDR1 MNHEY, CDR2 SMNVEV (reference sequence). V lost 9 bases and J 4 bases, leaving 15 bases between the germline ends. This CDR3 is 14 amino acids long. This CDR3 reads CASTKFLGTGELFF. CDR3 nucleotide sequence: TGTGCCAGTACGAAGTTTCTAGGCACCGGGGAGCTGTTTTTT.

The chain employs TRBV5-5 and TRBJ2-7; possible D gene TRBD1, 6 bases. The CDR3 loop spans 15 amino acids. V lost 2 bases to trimming and J lost 2 bases, with 14 bases between them. CDR1 is SGHKS, CDR2 YYEKEE, per germline (reference sequence). The CDR3 DNA is TGTGCCAGCAGCTTCGTCCCCCAGGGGACCTACGAGCAGTACTTC. Protein product: CASSFVPQGTYEQYF.

V usage is TRBV6-6 and J usage is TRBJ2-1; 10 nucleotides match TRBD2. This CDR3 is 15 amino acids long. The V and J ends lost 6 bases and 5 bases, in that order; junction bases with no gene match: 7. CDR1 is MNHNY and CDR2 is SVGAGI in the germline V gene (reference sequence). In DNA, the CDR3 is TGTGCCAGCAGGGGATCCGGGACTAGCGACAATGAGCAGTTCTTC. Translation: CASRGSGTSDNEQFF.

This clone was counted a single time. The V gene is TRBV6-5, the J gene TRBJ1-6, with TRBD1 matching 9 bases. The germline V gene encodes CDR1 MNHEY and CDR2 SVGAGI. The CDR3 runs to 15 residues. V shed 0 bases, J shed 7 bases, and the junction held 1 base outside the gene matches. DNA of the CDR3: TGTGCCAGCAGTTACTCGGGACAGGGAAATTCACCCCTCCACTTT. Protein: CASSYSGQGNSPLHF.

The chain recombines TRBV11-3 with TRBJ2-7, with TRBD1 identical over 10 bases. This CDR3 has 14 amino acids. J was trimmed by 3 bases and V by 5 bases; bases with no gene match: 4. Germline V gene sequence: CDR1 SGHNT, CDR2 YENEEA. The CDR3 DNA sequence: TGTGCCAGCAGCCCCGGGACAGGGGACTACGAGCAGTACTTC. It specifies CASSPGTGDYEQYF.

DNA of the CDR3: TGTGCCAGCAGCCAGGGAGGGCCCAGGGGGAACACTGAAGCTTTCTTT. Amino acids: CASSQGGPRGNTEAFF. The V gene is TRBV7-9, the J gene TRBJ1-1; perhaps TRBD1 as D (6 bases). CDR1 and CDR2 from the germline V gene are SEHNR and FQNEAQ (reference sequence). CDR3 length: 16 residues. Trimming removed 5 bases at V and 1 base at J, with 17 bases between.

Written as DNA, the CDR3 is TGTGCCAGCAGCGCGATAGCGGGGAAAGAGCAGTTCTTC. This encodes CASSAIAGKEQFF. This chain joins TRBV7-3 and TRBJ2-1, with 8 bases identical to TRBD2. Germline trimming cut 5 bases from V and 10 bases from J; bases unmatched to any gene: 7. From germline, CDR1 is SGHTA and CDR2 FQGTGA. The CDR3 has 13 residues.

CDR3 amino acids: CASSLELRNTEAFF. As DNA, the CDR3 is TGTGCCAGCAGCTTGGAGCTGAGAAACACTGAAGCTTTCTTT. The genes are TRBV5-4 and TRBJ1-1; D not certain. This CDR3 is 14 amino acids long. From germline, CDR1 is SGHNT and CDR2 YYREEE (reference sequence). V was cut by 0 bases and J by 2 bases, with 8 bases left in between.

The chain recombines TRBV5-1 with TRBJ2-1, with a tentative D call TRBD1 (5 bases). Trimming took off 1 base at V and 1 base at J, with 12 bases between the two ends. The CDR3 loop spans 16 amino acids. Germline V gene sequence: CDR1 SGHRS, CDR2 YFSETQ. CDR3 coding DNA: TGCGCCAGCAGCTTGTCGGTGGGGCGGTCCTACAATGAGCAGTTCTTC. Protein product: CASSLSVGRSYNEQFF.

The table lists this clone with a count of one. The chain links TRBV27 to TRBJ2-5; D remains ambiguous. Germline values: CDR1 MNHEY, CDR2 SMNVEV (reference sequence). There are 12 residues in the CDR3. Trimming cost V 11 bases and J 1 base, with 11 bases left between them. The CDR3 DNA follows: TGTGCCTGCGGACGGATCCAAGAGACCCAGTACTTC. It codes for CACGRIQETQYF.

The V call is TRBV6-6, the J call TRBJ1-4, with TRBD1 identical over 7 bases. The CDR3 spans 15 residues. CDR1 and CDR2 from the germline V gene are MNHNY and SVGAGI (reference sequence). Losses at the gene ends were 4 bases for V and 12 bases for J; bases not matched to a gene: 14. The CDR3 loop reads CASSSRQGATTELFF. CDR3 sequence (DNA): TGTGCCAGCAGTTCCAGACAGGGTGCAACCACGGAACTGTTTTTT.

The V and J genes are TRBV7-2 and TRBJ2-5; 9 nucleotides line up with TRBD1. The end of the DNA is better explained by TRBJ2-7, so the J call may be wrong. CDR1 is SGHTA and CDR2 is FQGNSA in the germline V gene. The CDR3 loop spans 16 amino acids. CDR3 residues: CASSLRTGDNSYEQYF. CDR3 sequence (DNA): TGTGCCAGCAGCTTACGGACAGGGGACAACTCCTACGAGCAGTACTTC.

The gene calls are TRBV27 and TRBJ2-7; 7 bases align to TRBD2. This CDR3 is built from 18 residues. With V trimmed by 4 bases and J by 3 bases, 18 bases remained unmatched. Germline loops: CDR1 MNHEY, CDR2 SMNVEV (reference sequence). The CDR3 bases are TGTGCCAGCAGTTCCCACCCCCTCGCGGGGAGGGCGTACTACGAGCAGTACTTC. As protein: CASSSHPLAGRAYYEQYF.

The chain links TRBV5-4 to TRBJ2-3, with a possible D match to TRBD2 (6 bases). The CDR3 length is 16 residues. The germline gives CDR1 SGHNT, CDR2 YYREEE (reference sequence). Trimming stripped 1 base from V and 6 bases from J, with 18 bases between. The CDR3 DNA reads as TGTGCCAGCAGCTTGAATAGGGCGGGATGGATGGATACGCAGTATTTT. It yields the protein CASSLNRAGWMDTQYF.

The chain combines TRBV5-1 with TRBJ1-1, with 7 bases fitting TRBD1. Germline V gene lookup returns CDR1 SGHRS and CDR2 YFSETQ. The ends lost 4 bases at V and 4 bases at J; junction bases unmatched: 4. The CDR3 contains 13 residues. CDR3 residues: CASSSDRATEAFF. CDR3 nucleotide sequence: TGCGCCAGCAGCAGTGACAGGGCCACTGAAGCTTTCTTT.

The chain links TRBV9 to TRBJ1-1; 7 nucleotides align to TRBD1. The CDR3 length is 15 residues. The V and J ends lost 4 bases and 7 bases, in that order; junction bases with no gene match: 13. CDR1 SGDLS and CDR2 YYNGEE come from the germline V gene. In nucleotides, the CDR3 is TGTGCCAGCAGCCCTGAACAGGGGATGCGTAGTGAAGCTTTCTTT. It encodes CASSPEQGMRSEAFF.

This clone ranks as medium-sized. The gene calls are TRBV2 and TRBJ2-7, with D possibly TRBD2 on 6 matching bases. This CDR3 region has 11 residues. CDR1 is SNHLY, CDR2 FYNNEI, per germline. Trimming pared 7 bases from V and 6 bases from J, leaving 10 bases between. CDR3 nucleotide sequence: TGTGCCAGCACCCGGGGAGGCGAGCAGTACTTC. Translating gives CASTRGGEQYF.

This clone was seen a single time. This chain uses TRBV29-1 with TRBJ2-5; D ambiguous. The CDR3 runs 12 residues. Trimming cost V 4 bases and J 2 bases, with 8 bases left between them. Germline CDR1 and CDR2: SQVTM and ANQGSEA. This CDR3 reads CSVGGNQETQYF. CDR3 nucleotide sequence: TGCAGCGTTGGGGGAAATCAAGAGACCCAGTACTTC.

This clone was seen a few times. This rearrangement joins TRBV28 to TRBJ1-1; TRBD1 is a possible D gene (5 bases). The CDR3 contains 15 residues. V dropped 3 bases and J dropped 2 bases, with 13 bases sitting between them. Germline CDR1 MDHEN, CDR2 SYDVKM. In DNA form, the CDR3 reads TGTGCCAGCAGTTTGGTCCTCGGGGGAAACACTGAAGCTTTCTTT. Its protein is CASSLVLGGNTEAFF.

V and J are TRBV5-1 and TRBJ2-2; TRBD1 agrees at 7 bases. This CDR3 has 16 residues. V shed 0 bases, J shed 4 bases, and the junction held 6 bases outside the gene matches. Germline CDR1 reads SGHRS; CDR2 reads YFSETQ. CDR3 sequence (DNA): TGCGCCAGCAGCTTGGCCGGGGACAGACGCACCGGGGAGCTGTTTTTT. As protein: CASSLAGDRRTGELFF.